This T cell receptor beta chain was sequenced in a study of beta chain features in type 1 diabetes. In the study overall: The examined sorted cells totaled around 100,000,000 across samples. Study-level results: Compared to healthy donors, patients appeared to have naive, central memory and Treg TCRB repertoires that were more alike. Shortening that was moderate but significant affected the TCRB CDR3s of Type 1 diabetes patients in all four CD4+ subsets.

Sequenced material consisted of expressed TCRB transcripts (all of the isolated RNA was reverse transcribed). Sequencing was performed with immunoSEQ multiplex PCR; in TCRdb, only in-frame clones are kept and a portion is missing. The sample has about 360,000 clones, roughly 12% seen once. Germline loops: CDR1 ENHRY, CDR2 SYGVKD. CDR3 length: 13 residues. With V trimmed by 11 bases and J by 2 bases, 6 bases remained unmatched. There are a few counts of this clone. Its antigen remains unknown. This sequence originates from a man aged 18 to 35 in good health. Sequencing input: naive CD4+ T cells from blood. The chain is built from TRBV10-3 and TRBJ2-7; TRBD1 aligns across 10 bases. Here the CDR3 DNA reads TGTGCCTCCCAAGGGACAGGGGCCTACGAGCAGTACTTC. Translation gives CASQGTGAYEQYF.